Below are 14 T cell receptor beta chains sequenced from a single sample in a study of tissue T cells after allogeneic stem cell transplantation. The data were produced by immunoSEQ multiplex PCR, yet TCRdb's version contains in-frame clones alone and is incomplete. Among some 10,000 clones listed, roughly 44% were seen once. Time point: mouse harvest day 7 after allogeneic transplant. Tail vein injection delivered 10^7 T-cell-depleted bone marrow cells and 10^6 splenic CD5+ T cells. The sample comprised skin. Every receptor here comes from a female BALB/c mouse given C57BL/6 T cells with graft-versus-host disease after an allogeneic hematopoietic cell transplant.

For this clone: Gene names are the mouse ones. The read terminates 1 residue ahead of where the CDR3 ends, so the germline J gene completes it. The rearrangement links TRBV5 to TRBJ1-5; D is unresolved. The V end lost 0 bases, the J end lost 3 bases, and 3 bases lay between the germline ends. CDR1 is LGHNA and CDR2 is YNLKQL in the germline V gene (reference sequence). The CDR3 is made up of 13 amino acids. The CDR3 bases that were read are TGTGCCAGCAGCCAAGAGGGCAACCAGGCTCCGCTT. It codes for CASSQEGNQAPL. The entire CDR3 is CASSQEGNQAPLF.

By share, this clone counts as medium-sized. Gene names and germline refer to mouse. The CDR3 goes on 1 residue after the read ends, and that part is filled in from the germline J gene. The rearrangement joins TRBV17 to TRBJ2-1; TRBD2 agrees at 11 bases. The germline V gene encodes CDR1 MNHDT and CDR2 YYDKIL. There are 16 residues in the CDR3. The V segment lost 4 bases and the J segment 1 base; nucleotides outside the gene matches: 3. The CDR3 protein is CASSITGGANYAEQFF. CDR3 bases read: TGTGCTAGCAGTATCACTGGGGGGGCGAACTATGCTGAGCAGTTC.

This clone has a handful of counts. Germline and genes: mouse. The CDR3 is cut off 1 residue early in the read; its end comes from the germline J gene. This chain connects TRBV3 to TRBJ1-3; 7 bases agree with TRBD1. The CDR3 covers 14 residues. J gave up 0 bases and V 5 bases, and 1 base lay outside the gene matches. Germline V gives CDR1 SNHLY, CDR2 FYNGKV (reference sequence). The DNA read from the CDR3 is TGTGCCAGCAGCAGACAGGGTTCTGGAAATACGCTCTAT. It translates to CASSRQGSGNTLY. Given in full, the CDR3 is CASSRQGSGNTLYF. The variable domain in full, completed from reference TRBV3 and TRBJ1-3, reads GPKVLQIPSHQIIDMGQMVTLNCDPVSNHLYFYWYKQILGQQMEFLVNFYNGKVMEKSKLFKDQFSVERPDGSYFTLKIQPTALEDSAVYFCASSRQGSGNTLYFGEGSRLIVV.

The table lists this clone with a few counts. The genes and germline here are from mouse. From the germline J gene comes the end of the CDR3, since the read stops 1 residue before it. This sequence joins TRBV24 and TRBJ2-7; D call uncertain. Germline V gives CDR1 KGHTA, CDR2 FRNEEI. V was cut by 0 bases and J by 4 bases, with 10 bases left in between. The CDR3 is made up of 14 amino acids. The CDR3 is CASSLYPDKYEQYF. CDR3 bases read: TGTGCCAGCAGTCTGTATCCCGACAAATATGAACAGTAC.

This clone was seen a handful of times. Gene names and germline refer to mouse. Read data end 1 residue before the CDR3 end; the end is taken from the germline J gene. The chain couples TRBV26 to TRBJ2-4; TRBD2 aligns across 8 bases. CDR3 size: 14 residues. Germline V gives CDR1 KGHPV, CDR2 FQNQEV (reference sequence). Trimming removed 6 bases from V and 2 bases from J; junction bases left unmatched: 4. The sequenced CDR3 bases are TGTGCCAGCAGCCAGGGACTGGATCAAAACACCTTGTAC. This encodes CASSQGLDQNTLY. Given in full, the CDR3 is CASSQGLDQNTLYF.

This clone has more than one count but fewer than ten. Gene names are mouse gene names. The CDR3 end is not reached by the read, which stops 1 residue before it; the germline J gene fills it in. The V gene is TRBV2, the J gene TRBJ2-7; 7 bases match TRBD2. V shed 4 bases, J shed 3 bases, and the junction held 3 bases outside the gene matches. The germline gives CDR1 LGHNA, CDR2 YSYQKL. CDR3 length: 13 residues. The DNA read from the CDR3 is TGTGCCAGCAGCCCCCCTGGGGGCTATGAACAGTAC. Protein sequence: CASSPPGGYEQY. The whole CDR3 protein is CASSPPGGYEQYF.

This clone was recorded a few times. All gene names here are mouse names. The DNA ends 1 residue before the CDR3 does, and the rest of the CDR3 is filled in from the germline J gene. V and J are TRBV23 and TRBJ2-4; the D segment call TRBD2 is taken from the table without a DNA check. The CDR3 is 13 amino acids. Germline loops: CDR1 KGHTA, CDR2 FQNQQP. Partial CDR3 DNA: TGCTCCAGCACCCCTAATAGTCAAAACACCTTGTAC. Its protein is CSSTPNSQNTLY. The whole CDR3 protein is CSSTPNSQNTLYF.

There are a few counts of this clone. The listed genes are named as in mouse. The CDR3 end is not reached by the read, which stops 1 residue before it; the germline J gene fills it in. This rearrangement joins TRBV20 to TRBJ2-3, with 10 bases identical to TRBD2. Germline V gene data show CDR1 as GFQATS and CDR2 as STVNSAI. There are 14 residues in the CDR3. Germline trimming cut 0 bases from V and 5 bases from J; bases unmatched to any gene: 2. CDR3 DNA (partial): TGTGGTGCTAGGGACTGGGGGGGCAAAGAAACGCTGTAT. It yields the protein CGARDWGGKETLY. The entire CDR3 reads CGARDWGGKETLYF.

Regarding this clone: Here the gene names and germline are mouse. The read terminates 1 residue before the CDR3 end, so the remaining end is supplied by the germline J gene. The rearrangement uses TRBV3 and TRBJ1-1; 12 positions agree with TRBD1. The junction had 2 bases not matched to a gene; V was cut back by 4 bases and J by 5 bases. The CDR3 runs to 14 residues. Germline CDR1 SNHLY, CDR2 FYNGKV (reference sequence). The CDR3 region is CASSSGQGATEVFF. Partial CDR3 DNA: TGTGCCAGCAGCTCGGGACAGGGGGCGACAGAAGTCTTC.

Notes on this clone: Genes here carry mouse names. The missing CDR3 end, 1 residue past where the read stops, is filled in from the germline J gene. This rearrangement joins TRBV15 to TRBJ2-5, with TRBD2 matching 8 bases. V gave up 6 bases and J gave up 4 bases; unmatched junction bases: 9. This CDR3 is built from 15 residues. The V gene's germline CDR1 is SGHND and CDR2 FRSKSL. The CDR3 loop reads CASRVLTGAKDTQYF. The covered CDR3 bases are TGTGCCAGCAGGGTTCTGACTGGGGCCAAAGACACCCAGTAC. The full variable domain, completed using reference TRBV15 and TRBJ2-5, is DAGVTQTPRHEVAEKGQTIILKCEPVSGHNDLFWYRQTKIQGLELLSYFRSKSLMEDGGAFKDRFKAEMLNSSFSTLKIQPTEPKDSAVYLCASRVLTGAKDTQYFGPGTRLLVL.

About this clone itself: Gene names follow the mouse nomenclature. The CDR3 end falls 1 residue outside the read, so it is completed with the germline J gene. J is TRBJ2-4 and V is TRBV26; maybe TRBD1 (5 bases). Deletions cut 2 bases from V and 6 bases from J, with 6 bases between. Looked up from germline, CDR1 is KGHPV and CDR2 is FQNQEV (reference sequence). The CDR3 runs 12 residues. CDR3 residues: CASSLAGNTLYF. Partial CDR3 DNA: TGTGCCAGCAGTCTGGCAGGGAACACCTTGTAC.

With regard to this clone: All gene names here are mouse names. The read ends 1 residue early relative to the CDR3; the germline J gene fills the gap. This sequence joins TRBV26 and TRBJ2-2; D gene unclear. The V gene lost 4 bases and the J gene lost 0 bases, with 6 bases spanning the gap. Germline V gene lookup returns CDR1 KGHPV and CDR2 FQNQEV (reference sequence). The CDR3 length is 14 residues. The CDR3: CASSPHPNTGQLYF. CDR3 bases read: TGTGCCAGCAGTCCACATCCAAACACCGGGCAGCTCTAC.

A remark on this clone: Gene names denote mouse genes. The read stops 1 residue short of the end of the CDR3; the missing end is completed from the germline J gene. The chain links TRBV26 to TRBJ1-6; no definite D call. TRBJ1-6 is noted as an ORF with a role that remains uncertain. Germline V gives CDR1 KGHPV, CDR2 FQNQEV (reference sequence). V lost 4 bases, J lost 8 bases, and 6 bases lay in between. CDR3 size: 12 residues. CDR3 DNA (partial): TGTGCCAGCAGTCGCGCGGATTCGCCCCTCTAC. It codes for CASSRADSPLY. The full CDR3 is CASSRADSPLYF.

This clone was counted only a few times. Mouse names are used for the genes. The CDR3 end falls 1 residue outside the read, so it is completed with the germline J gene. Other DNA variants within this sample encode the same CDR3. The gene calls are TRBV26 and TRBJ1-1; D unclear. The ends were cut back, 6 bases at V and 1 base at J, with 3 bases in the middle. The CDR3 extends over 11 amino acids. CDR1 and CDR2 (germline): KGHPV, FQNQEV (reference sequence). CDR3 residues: CASSRNTEVFF. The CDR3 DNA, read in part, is TGTGCCAGCAGCCGAAACACAGAAGTCTTC. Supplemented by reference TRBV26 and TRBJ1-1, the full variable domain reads NSKVIQTPRYLVKGQGQKAKMRCIPEKGHPVVFWYQQNKNNEFKFLINFQNQEVLQQIDMTEKRFSAECPSNSPCSLEIQSSEAGDSALYLCASSRNTEVFFGKGTRLTVV.